This T cell receptor beta chain was retrieved from a study of cytomegalovirus exposure and HLA in healthy donors. Study context: Clustering assigned 81% of the roughly 370 genotyped donors to the Caucasian-associated ancestry cluster. General study findings and limits: High sensitivity and specificity were reportedly achieved when the classifier diagnosed cytomegalovirus status. In an earlier analysis, in 620 or so donors, most V segments appeared productive either ~87% or ~30% of the time. TCR beta chains numbering some 160 were designated cytomegalovirus-associated.

PCR involved 60 Vbeta and 13 Jbeta primers. Profiling relied on immunoSEQ multiplex PCR, and the TCRdb table lists in-frame clones only, not all of them. Seen here are 100,000 to 130,000 clones, roughly 80% observed once, and the top ten hold more than 2%. As concerns this clone: The antigen remains undetermined.

CDR1 and CDR2 from the germline V gene are MNHNS and SASEGT. The CDR3 contains 14 residues. V gave up 3 bases and J gave up 6 bases; unmatched junction bases: 4. The clonotype was recovered from a man under 40 in good health and CMV-seronegative. The chain recombines TRBV6-1 with TRBJ1-4; TRBD1 agrees at 7 bases. Sample: PBMCs. CDR3 nucleotides: TGTGCCAGCAGTGACGGGGACAGCCATGAAAAACTGTTTTTT. Its translation is CASSDGDSHEKLFF.